Listed below are T cell receptor beta chains from one sample, sequenced in a study of T cell repertoires in cytomegalovirus infection. TCRdb recomputed calls from the reads with MiXCR, one row per CDR3 protein. Of around 740,000 distinct CDR3 sequences listed, 35% are singletons. Sequencing was performed on PBMCs. The receptors derive from a human donor in good health (CMV status not recorded). Some clones in this sample may be carry-over from other donors' samples. Each CDR3 is given with its conserved first and last residue. For some rows the clone size is stated as once, few or many, or as a class when expanded; others skip it.

CAISPSYPSGNTIYF	TRBV10-3	TRBJ1-3	15	-
CASSPPQGAQELDIQYF	TRBV18	TRBJ2-4	17	-
CASSLDPFGTGRNGELFF	TRBV11-2	TRBJ2-2	18	-
CARSQVGQGDTEAFF	TRBV3-1	TRBJ1-1	15	-
CASSLVIREQYF	TRBV7-2	TRBJ2-7	12	-
CASSLADGYYGYSF	TRBV7-2	TRBJ1-2	14	-
CASSYSIEGARETQYF	TRBV6-6	TRBJ2-5	16	few
CSARGWEGNPNQPQHF	TRBV20-1	TRBJ1-5	16	-
CASSLGRVPDTIYF	TRBV7-9	TRBJ1-3	14	-
CAWSGTGVNEQNF	TRBV30	TRBJ2-7	13	-
CASSVGWAFSNQPQHF	TRBV7-8	TRBJ1-5	16	-
CASSSRRTGQGTEAFF	TRBV7-4	TRBJ1-1	16	-
CASSFGAAGNQETQYF	TRBV12-3/TRBV12-4	TRBJ2-5	16	-
CASSLDWVSGANVLTF	TRBV12-3/TRBV12-4	TRBJ2-6	16	few
CASSLDGQDGGYEQYF	TRBV7-8	TRBJ2-7	16	-
CASSQDAGFGEYGYTF	TRBV4-1	TRBJ1-2	16	-
CASSMDQGARGYTF	TRBV28	TRBJ1-2	14	few
CAISEDRYLSIQYF	TRBV10-3	TRBJ2-4	14	-
CASSLDGAPTYEQYF	TRBV5-1	TRBJ2-7	15	-
CASSEVRGRAFHNEQFF	TRBV2	TRBJ2-1	17	-
CASSFRVSSTDTQYF	TRBV7-2	TRBJ2-3	15	many
CATSDGTGANTGELFF	TRBV24-1	TRBJ2-2	16	-
CASSDWGGYTF	TRBV28	TRBJ1-2	11	once
CASSLQAGGSEQYF	TRBV12-3/TRBV12-4	TRBJ2-7	14	-
CASSMTSRLPSSYNEQFF	TRBV19	TRBJ2-1	18	few
CASSIGRAETYEQYF	TRBV7-9	TRBJ2-7	15	many
CASSFLAGVWADTQYF	TRBV5-6	TRBJ2-3	16	few
CASSFQRGKNIQYF	TRBV28	TRBJ2-4	14	-
CASSQATEKLFF	TRBV12-3/TRBV12-4	TRBJ1-4	12	many